One and the same sample provided the 22 T cell receptor beta chains below, sequenced in a study of T cell responses to AZD1222 COVID-19 vaccine. TCRdb's table, derived via immunoSEQ multiplex PCR, lists solely in-frame clones and lacks some. The profile shows about 110,000 clones, approximately 90% of them singletons. Source: peripheral blood, taken on day 0 of MenACWY control vaccination. The receptors here all came from an adult in good health.

The V call is TRBV28, the J call TRBJ1-2; D uncertain. V lost 8 bases and J 8 bases, leaving 21 bases between the germline ends. From germline, CDR1 is MDHEN and CDR2 SYDVKM. The CDR3 covers 14 residues. The chain's CDR3 is CASQPRSTTRGYTF. Written as DNA, the CDR3 is TGTGCCAGCCAACCTCGGAGCACCACGCGCGGCTACACCTTC.

As regards this clone: Distinct nucleotide sequences in the sample also encode this CDR3. This chain links TRBV7-9 with TRBJ2-2; 7 bases are a match to TRBD2. This CDR3 is 14 amino acids long. The germline CDR1 and CDR2 sequences are SEHNR and FQNEAQ (reference sequence). The trim removed 3 bases at V and 4 bases at J, leaving 2 bases unmatched. The CDR3 DNA reads as TGTGCCAGCAGCTTTGGCGGGGGCACCGGGGAGCTGTTTTTT. It yields the protein CASSFGGGTGELFF.

The chain links TRBV12-3 or TRBV12-4 to TRBJ2-2; D uncertain. V was clipped by 5 bases and J by 5 bases, with 9 bases between them. The CDR3 runs 13 residues. The CDR3 protein is CASSPVGTGELFF. For the CDR3, the DNA is TGTGCCAGCAGTCCGGTAGGGACCGGGGAGCTGTTTTTT.

The rearrangement uses TRBV4-2 and TRBJ2-1; D possibly uses TRBD1 or TRBD2 (5 bases each). The CDR3 runs to 12 residues. V lost 4 bases to trimming and J lost 12 bases, with 13 bases between them. CDR1 and CDR2 (germline): LGHNA, YNFKEQ. CDR3 nucleotide sequence: TGTGCCAGCAGCCTAGAGGGGATAGGGCAGTTCTTC. Amino acids: CASSLEGIGQFF.

As to this clone: A junction boundary mismatches the germline segment, possibly from a read error. The chain recombines TRBV10-3 with TRBJ1-2; D is undetermined. CDR1 is ENHRY and CDR2 is SYGVKD in the germline V gene. The CDR3 sequence is 13 residues long. In nucleotides, the CDR3 is TGTGCCATCACTGAGTACAGTAGTTATGGCTACACCTTC. Translation: CAITEYSSYGYTF.

V usage is TRBV19 and J usage is TRBJ1-2; D remains ambiguous. CDR3 length: 14 residues. V was clipped by 5 bases and J by 3 bases, with 13 bases between them. Germline V gene lookup returns CDR1 LNHDA and CDR2 SQIVND (reference sequence). CDR3 sequence (DNA): TGTGCCAGTAGTTCCCGTCAGAGAGACTATGGCTACACCTTC. This encodes CASSSRQRDYGYTF. The whole variable domain, remainder taken from reference TRBV19 and TRBJ1-2, is DGGITQSPKYLFRKEGQNVTLSCEQNLNHDAMYWYRQDPGQGLRLIYYSQIVNDFQKGDIAEGYSVSREKKESFPLTVTSAQKNPTAFYLCASSSRQRDYGYTFGSGTRLTVV.

This chain joins TRBV6-1 and TRBJ2-3; 9 bases agree with TRBD2. Looked up from germline, CDR1 is MNHNS and CDR2 is SASEGT. V shed 0 bases, J shed 7 bases, and the junction held 14 bases outside the gene matches. The CDR3 consists of 18 residues. The CDR3 nucleotides read TGTGCCAGCAGTGAAGCGGGTGCCGCTAGCGGGACGACCCATACGCAGTATTTT. Its protein is CASSEAGAASGTTHTQYF.

This clone has just one count. The chain is built from TRBV27 and TRBJ2-1; 7 bases agree with TRBD2. Losses at the gene ends were 6 bases for V and 7 bases for J; bases not matched to a gene: 6. This CDR3 is built from 13 residues. Germline lookup yields CDR1 MNHEY and CDR2 SMNVEV (reference sequence). CDR3 bases: TGTGCCAGCAGGAGCGGGGCTGGGAATGAGCAGTTCTTC. It codes for CASRSGAGNEQFF.

This clone was found a few times. V gene TRBV11-2 combines with J gene TRBJ1-1, with D unresolved. CDR1 is SGHAT, CDR2 FQNNGV, per germline. This CDR3 is 14 amino acids long. Trimming stripped 3 bases from V and 0 bases from J, with 8 bases between. CDR3 sequence (DNA): TGTGCCAGCAGCTTGGACTCGATGAACACTGAAGCTTTCTTT. This codes for CASSLDSMNTEAFF.

The chain employs TRBV7-3 and TRBJ2-5; D gene unclear. Germline V gene data show CDR1 as SGHTA and CDR2 as FQGTGA. V was shortened by 5 bases and J by 0 bases, with 7 bases between the two germline ends. The CDR3 runs 13 residues. CDR3 DNA sequence: TGTGCCAGCAGCGTCCGGGACCAAGAGACCCAGTACTTC. Its translation is CASSVRDQETQYF.

This clone was counted once. The chain combines TRBV5-6 with TRBJ1-5; D unresolved. Germline V lookup: CDR1 SGHDT, CDR2 YYEEEE. The length of the CDR3 is 13 residues. V was clipped by 0 bases and J by 5 bases, with 6 bases between them. The CDR3 is CASSLEPDQPQHF. The CDR3 nucleotides read TGTGCCAGCAGCTTGGAGCCGGATCAGCCCCAGCATTTT.

In its sample, this clone was seen a few times. The chain links TRBV5-1 to TRBJ2-1; 8 bases match TRBD1. Germline V CDR1 and CDR2: SGHRS, YFSETQ. The CDR3 length is 16 residues. V shed 4 bases, J shed 3 bases, and the junction held 9 bases outside the gene matches. The CDR3 sequence: CASSPRDRGVYNEQFF. The CDR3 bases are TGCGCCAGCAGCCCGAGAGACAGGGGAGTCTACAATGAGCAGTTCTTC.

V and J are TRBV2 and TRBJ1-4; D is uncertain. V dropped 1 base and J dropped 6 bases, with 18 bases sitting between them. The germline V gene encodes CDR1 SNHLY and CDR2 FYNNEI. The CDR3 totals 17 residues. In DNA, the CDR3 is TGTGCCAGCAGTGAAGATCGGGAACTGAGGATAGATGAAAAACTGTTTTTT. The encoded protein is CASSEDRELRIDEKLFF.

The chain carries TRBV4-2 and TRBJ2-3; 11 nucleotides agree with TRBD2. Trimming at V came to 4 bases and at J to 1 base, leaving 19 bases not matched to a gene. There are 21 residues in the CDR3. The germline V gene encodes CDR1 LGHNA and CDR2 YNFKEQ. The CDR3 loop is CASSRRSQGTSGYQGTDTQYF. As DNA, the CDR3 is TGTGCCAGCAGCCGACGCTCCCAGGGGACTAGCGGCTACCAGGGCACAGATACGCAGTATTTT.

The chain has TRBV9 and TRBJ1-1; TRBD1 is a possible D gene (5 bases). Per germline, CDR1 SGDLS and CDR2 YYNGEE. The CDR3 is 16 residues long. V lost 1 base to trimming and J lost 0 bases, with 13 bases between them. CDR3 loop: CASSVLGRGMNTEAFF. CDR3 coding DNA: TGTGCCAGCAGCGTACTCGGACGGGGCATGAACACTGAAGCTTTCTTT.

V usage is TRBV7-2 and J usage is TRBJ1-1; D gene uncertain. The germline V gene has CDR1 SGHTA and CDR2 FQGNSA. Trimming stripped 5 bases from V and 4 bases from J, with 14 bases between. CDR3 length: 14 residues. The CDR3 sequence: CASSQGRSGTEAFF. The CDR3 bases are TGTGCCAGCAGCCAAGGGCGGTCGGGCACTGAAGCTTTCTTT.

This clone was observed a handful of times. The chain couples TRBV2 to TRBJ2-2, with D perhaps being TRBD1 or TRBD2 (7 bases each). Trimming took off 6 bases at V and 4 bases at J, with 24 bases between the two ends. The CDR3 runs 18 residues. CDR1 SNHLY and CDR2 FYNNEI come from the germline V gene. The CDR3 DNA sequence: TGTGCCAGCAGACTAACCACCCAGGGGGGGGCAATCACCGGGGAGCTGTTTTTT. It is translated as CASRLTTQGGAITGELFF.

The chain recombines TRBV7-2 with TRBJ1-5; D is unresolved. V was trimmed by 0 bases and J by 12 bases, leaving 12 bases between them. Germline CDR1 SGHTA, CDR2 FQGNSA. The CDR3 has 13 residues. The CDR3 bases are TGTGCCAGCAGCTTAGCAAACCCAATTATCCAGCATTTT. It encodes CASSLANPIIQHF.

This clone was detected only a few times. The chain combines TRBV4-1 with TRBJ2-7; perhaps TRBD2 as D (5 bases). Germline CDR1 reads MGHRA; CDR2 reads YSYEKL. V lost 4 bases and J 3 bases, leaving 13 bases between the germline ends. The CDR3 loop spans 14 amino acids. The CDR3 DNA reads as TGCGCCAGCAGCCGCGAGGGCGGTAACTACGAGCAGTACTTC. This codes for CASSREGGNYEQYF.

The chain carries TRBV15 and TRBJ2-2, with 7 bases matching TRBD2. Germline assignment: CDR1 LNHNV and CDR2 YYDKDF (reference sequence). CDR3 length: 15 amino acids. J gave up 6 bases and V 5 bases, and 9 bases lay outside the gene matches. The CDR3: CATSFFRGGSGELFF. The CDR3 DNA reads TGTGCCACCAGCTTTTTTCGGGGAGGGTCCGGGGAGCTGTTTTTT.

The J gene is TRBJ2-3, the V gene TRBV27; 10 bases map to TRBD1. Germline V gene data show CDR1 as MNHEY and CDR2 as SMNVEV (reference sequence). J was trimmed by 3 bases and V by 4 bases; bases with no gene match: 4. The CDR3 is made up of 15 amino acids. The CDR3 is CASSSGQGRTDTQYF. CDR3 nucleotide sequence: TGTGCCAGCAGTTCGGGACAGGGGCGTACAGATACGCAGTATTTT.

This sequence joins TRBV5-1 and TRBJ1-4; D perhaps matches TRBD1 (6 bases). CDR1 is SGHRS, CDR2 YFSETQ, per germline. This CDR3 has 13 residues. Between the trimmed V and J ends, which lost 4 bases and 7 bases, there was a span of 11 bases. CDR3: CASSPGTSEKLFF. The CDR3 region has the DNA TGCGCCAGCAGCCCCGGGACAAGTGAAAAACTGTTTTTT.